The next 5 T cell receptor beta chains were all read from a single sample in a study of vaccination and CD4 T cells after COVID-19. Time point meaning: late sampling 161 to 241 days after vaccination in a few convalescent patients. Treatment given: roughly 10-day PBMC culture with coronavirus spike peptide pools or control peptides (ViraFEST assay). No cognate antigen is known for these TCRs. Sequenced with the Oncomine TCR Beta short-read assay was DNA taken from cultured CD4+ T cells. TCRdb used MiXCR to reprocess the PCR reads, holding one entry per CDR3 protein. Among about 16,000 distinct CDR3 sequences listed, approximately 54% were seen once. The sequencing here drew on CD4+ T cells from blood, cultured in vitro, taken about 7 months after SARS-CoV-2 vaccination. The receptors were sampled from a human donor who had recovered from COVID-19.

This clonotype was seen a few times. Relative to the germline gene, one junction end is altered; a read error may explain this. The chain employs TRBV15 and TRBJ2-3; D not certain. The CDR3 extends over 12 amino acids. Germline CDR1 reads LNHNV; CDR2 reads YYDKDF (reference sequence). The CDR3: CATSPYTATQYF. As DNA, the CDR3 is TGTGCCACCAGCCCCTATACAGCTACGCAGTATTTT.

DNA for the CDR3: TGCAGTGCCGGGAGGACTAGCGGGAGGAATACGCAGTATTTT. Translation gives CSAGRTSGRNTQYF. The chain is built from TRBV20-1 and TRBJ2-3; 14 bases line up with TRBD2. CDR3 size: 14 residues. V gave up 6 bases and J gave up 7 bases; unmatched junction bases: 6. Germline CDR1 DFQATT, CDR2 SNEGSKA (reference sequence).

The V gene is TRBV6-1, the J gene TRBJ2-7; unclear D gene. V was shortened by 6 bases and J by 6 bases, with 12 bases between the two germline ends. CDR1 and CDR2 from the germline V gene are MNHNS and SASEGT. The CDR3 length is 12 residues. CDR3 loop: CASRINRGEQYF. The CDR3 nucleotides read TGTGCCAGCAGAATTAATCGTGGCGAGCAGTACTTC.

The V gene is TRBV7-6, the J gene TRBJ1-6, with TRBD1 identical over 10 bases. This CDR3 has 17 amino acids. Per germline, CDR1 SGHVS and CDR2 FNYEAQ. Germline trimming cut 2 bases from V and 8 bases from J; bases unmatched to any gene: 9. CDR3 residues: CASSLSTGQGMDSPLHF. Here the CDR3 DNA reads TGTGCCAGCAGCTTATCTACGGGACAGGGGATGGATTCACCCCTCCACTTT.

On this clonotype: The junction shows a germline mismatch at one end, possibly a read error. V gene TRBV20-1 combines with J gene TRBJ2-7; maybe TRBD2 (5 bases). Germline-derived CDR1 and CDR2 are DFQATT and SNEGSKA (reference sequence). CDR3 size: 13 residues. The CDR3 region is CSARDTGSYEQYF. CDR3 coding DNA: TGCAGTGCCAGAGATACGGGATCCTACGAGCAGTACTTC.